These 10 T cell receptor beta chains came from one sample sequenced in a study of control samples from healthy donors and cancer patients. The assay was immunoSEQ multiplex PCR, and TCRdb's table has in-frame clones only and misses some. The sample holds 70,000 to 100,000 clones, around 92% seen once. The specimen was blood. The receptors here all came from a man aged 50-59 years in good health.

The genes are TRBV5-5 and TRBJ1-2; D may be TRBD1 (6 bases). Germline values: CDR1 SGHKS, CDR2 YYEKEE (reference sequence). Trimming removed 0 bases from V and 8 bases from J, with 14 bases in between. The CDR3 runs 14 residues. CDR3 in amino acids: CASSLEDSLGGYTF. The CDR3, as DNA: TGTGCCAGCAGCTTGGAGGACAGCCTCGGGGGCTACACCTTC.

V and J are TRBV6-5 and TRBJ1-1, with TRBD1 as a possible D gene (5 bases). The CDR3 sequence is 15 residues long. V gave up 7 bases and J gave up 3 bases, with 18 bases separating them. In germline, CDR1 is MNHEY, CDR2 SVGAGI. The CDR3 DNA follows: TGTGCCAGCAAAAGGGGCCTCTTAGCGGACACTGAAGCTTTCTTT. Residues: CASKRGLLADTEAFF.

The V call is TRBV11-2, the J call TRBJ2-4; the D is unclear. The CDR3 is made up of 13 amino acids. Germline V gene lookup returns CDR1 SGHAT and CDR2 FQNNGV. Trimming removed 5 bases from V and 8 bases from J, with 13 bases in between. The CDR3 here is CASSPDRWDIQYF. The CDR3 bases are TGTGCCAGCAGCCCAGATAGGTGGGACATTCAGTACTTC.

The rearrangement uses TRBV7-2 and TRBJ1-1; TRBD1 matches 8 bases. With 1 base clipped from V and 7 bases from J, the junction kept 5 bases outside the gene matches. The length of the CDR3 is 14 residues. Germline V CDR1 and CDR2: SGHTA, FQGNSA. CDR3 protein: CASSLGTGSREAFF. CDR3 bases: TGTGCCAGCAGCTTAGGGACAGGGTCTCGTGAAGCTTTCTTT.

The CDR3 spells CSVVGPSTDTQYF. In nucleotides, the CDR3 is TGCAGCGTTGTGGGCCCTAGCACAGATACGCAGTATTTT. The chain employs TRBV29-1 and TRBJ2-3; no reliable D call. The CDR3 sequence is 13 residues long. Germline V gene data show CDR1 as SQVTM and CDR2 as ANQGSEA. Deletions cut 4 bases from V and 0 bases from J, with 8 bases between.

The chain is built from TRBV5-5 and TRBJ1-2; possible D gene TRBD1, 6 bases. The germline V gene has CDR1 SGHKS and CDR2 YYEKEE (reference sequence). There are 16 residues in the CDR3. V was shortened by 2 bases and J by 7 bases, with 21 bases between the two germline ends. The CDR3 nucleotides read TGTGCCAGCAGCTTAACCCCGGGAGGGCAGGGGAGTGGCTACACCTTC. Protein: CASSLTPGGQGSGYTF.

This sequence joins TRBV4-1 and TRBJ1-2; D uncertain. This CDR3 contains 16 residues. V was clipped by 4 bases and J by 6 bases, with 21 bases between them. The V gene's germline CDR1 is MGHRA and CDR2 YSYEKL. The CDR3 nucleotides read TGCGCCAGCAGCCGGATTGGCTTAGGAGGCGCGGATGGCTACACCTTC. Its translation: CASSRIGLGGADGYTF.

This chain joins TRBV21-1 and TRBJ1-1. TRBV21-1 is a documented pseudogene. The CDR3 has 14 residues. Here the CDR3 DNA reads TGTGCCAGCATCATGATGCCCGGGACCGGCGAAGCTTTCTTT. Protein sequence: CASIMMPGTGEAFF.

This chain links TRBV30 with TRBJ1-2, with TRBD1 matching 7 bases. The V gene's germline CDR1 is GTSNPN and CDR2 SVGIG (reference sequence). The CDR3 covers 14 residues. The V gene end was trimmed by 0 bases and the J gene end by 6 bases; junction bases not matched to a gene: 7. Here the CDR3 DNA reads TGTGCCTGGAGTGTACCGGACAGGAATAATGGCTACACCTTC. It is translated as CAWSVPDRNNGYTF.

The chain carries TRBV15 and TRBJ1-6; D is possibly TRBD1 (5 bases). CDR3 length equals 18 residues. Germline V gives CDR1 LNHNV, CDR2 YYDKDF (reference sequence). The V gene lost 0 bases and the J gene lost 7 bases, with 19 bases spanning the gap. The chain's CDR3 is CATSRDLPSLGGNSPLHF. As DNA, the CDR3 is TGTGCCACCAGCAGAGATCTCCCGTCTTTGGGGGGAAATTCACCCCTCCACTTT.